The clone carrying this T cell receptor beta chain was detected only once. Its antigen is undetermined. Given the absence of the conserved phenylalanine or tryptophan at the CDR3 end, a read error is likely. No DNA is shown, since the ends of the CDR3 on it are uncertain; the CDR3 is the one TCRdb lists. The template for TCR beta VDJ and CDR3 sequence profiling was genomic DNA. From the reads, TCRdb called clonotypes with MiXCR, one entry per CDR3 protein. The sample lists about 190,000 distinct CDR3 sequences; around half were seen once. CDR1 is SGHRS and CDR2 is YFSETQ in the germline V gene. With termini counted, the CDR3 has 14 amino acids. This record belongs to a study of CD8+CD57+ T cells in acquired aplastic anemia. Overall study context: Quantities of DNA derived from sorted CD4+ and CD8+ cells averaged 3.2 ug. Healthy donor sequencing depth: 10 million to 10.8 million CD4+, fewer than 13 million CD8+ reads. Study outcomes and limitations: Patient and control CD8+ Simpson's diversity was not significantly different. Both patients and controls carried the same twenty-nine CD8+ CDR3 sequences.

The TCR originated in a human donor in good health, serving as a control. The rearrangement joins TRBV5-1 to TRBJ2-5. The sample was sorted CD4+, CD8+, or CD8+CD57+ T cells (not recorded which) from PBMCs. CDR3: CASSEQITKETRYS.